The rows below give T cell receptor beta chains drawn from one sample of a study of early T cells in non-severe SARS-CoV-2 infection. TCRdb analysed the 5' RACE reads with MiXCR anew, one entry per CDR3 protein. The profile shows tens of thousands of distinct CDR3 sequences, about 12% of them singletons. The material sequenced was whole blood. These receptors originate from an adult who was a healthcare worker with PCR-confirmed SARS-CoV-2 infection or an uninfected control (not recorded which). The CDR3 runs from the conserved cysteine through the conserved F or W. A D gene is named only where the DNA matches it firmly. Expanded clones are given a class, and other clones once, few, many or no size at all.

- | TRBJ2-3 | TRBV12-3/TRBV12-4 | many | CASRGTTDTQYF | TGTGCCAGCAGGGGGACCACAGATACGCAGTATTTT
TRBD1 | TRBJ1-1 | TRBV20-1 | many | CSAFGQAQSYTEAFF | TGCAGTGCTTTCGGACAGGCTCAAAGTTACACTGAAGCTTTCTTT
TRBD1 | TRBJ2-1 | TRBV7-9 | many | CASSSDRQGPHNEQFF | TGTGCCAGCAGCTCCGATAGACAGGGTCCCCACAATGAGCAGTTCTTC
- | TRBJ1-2 | TRBV5-4 | many | CASSLRGAPNYGYTF | TGTGCCAGCAGCCTTAGGGGGGCGCCTAACTATGGCTACACCTTC
TRBD1 | TRBJ1-5 | TRBV7-9 | many | CASSLGQGAVQPQHF | TGTGCCAGCAGCTTAGGACAGGGGGCCGTTCAGCCCCAGCATTTT
TRBD2 | TRBJ2-1 | TRBV7-9 | many | CASSFPASGDQYNEQFF | TGTGCCAGCAGCTTTCCGGCTAGCGGGGATCAATACAATGAGCAGTTCTTC
- | TRBJ1-4 | TRBV28 | many | CASSFSRSEKLFF | TGTGCCAGCAGCTTCTCTCGTAGTGAAAAACTGTTTTTT
TRBD2 | TRBJ2-2 | TRBV11-2 | many | CASSGGLVAVGELFF | TGTGCCAGCAGTGGGGGACTAGTAGCCGTCGGGGAGCTGTTTTTT
- | TRBJ2-7 | TRBV25-1 | many | CASSEQYEQYF | TGTGCCAGCAGTGAACAGTACGAGCAGTACTTC
- | TRBJ2-7 | TRBV28 | - | CASSLFPGSREQYF | TGTGCCAGCAGTTTATTTCCAGGGAGTCGCGAGCAGTACTTC
TRBD1 | TRBJ2-7 | TRBV3-1 | many | CASSLLTGAYEQYF | TGTGCCAGCAGCCTATTAACAGGGGCCTACGAGCAGTACTTC
- | TRBJ1-2 | TRBV7-2 | many | CASSHDRNYGYTF | TGTGCCAGCAGCCACGACAGGAACTATGGCTACACCTTC
- | TRBJ1-5 | TRBV4-3 | - | CASSQDLWSGEPQHF | TGCGCCAGCAGCCAAGATCTTTGGAGTGGTGAGCCCCAGCATTTT
- | TRBJ1-4 | TRBV21-1 | - | CASSPRARGMFNEKLFF | TGTGCCAGCAGCCCGAGGGCTAGGGGGATGTTTAATGAAAAACTGTTTTTT
- | TRBJ2-1 | TRBV28 | many | CASSLGGTSSYNEQFF | TGTGCCAGCAGTCTCGGGGGTACTAGTTCCTACAATGAGCAGTTCTTC
- | TRBJ1-1 | TRBV29-1 | few | CSVWNTEAFF | TGCAGCGTTTGGAACACTGAAGCTTTCTTT
- | TRBJ1-5 | TRBV11-2 | many | CASSWGVGTENQPQHF | TGTGCCAGCAGCTGGGGTGTGGGTACGGAGAATCAGCCCCAGCATTTT
- | TRBJ1-1 | TRBV29-1 | - | CSVEPLSRGAFF | TGCAGCGTTGAACCACTTTCCCGGGGAGCTTTCTTT
- | TRBJ2-3 | TRBV28 | many | CASSLSTSTDTQYF | TGTGCCAGCAGTTTGTCGACTTCCACAGATACGCAGTATTTT
TRBD1 | TRBJ2-7 | TRBV12-3/TRBV12-4 | many | CASSLALRDRGVEQYF | TGTGCCAGCAGTTTAGCGCTCCGGGACAGGGGGGTCGAGCAGTACTTC
TRBD2 | TRBJ2-1 | TRBV15 | many | CATSRGVGLASYNEQFF | TGTGCCACCAGCAGAGGGGTAGGACTAGCTTCCTACAATGAGCAGTTCTTC
- | TRBJ1-2 | TRBV29-1 | few | CSVDSGTWGYTF | TGCAGCGTTGATTCGGGGACGTGGGGCTACACCTTC
- | TRBJ2-3 | TRBV18 | many | CASSRLAQSSTDTQYF | TGTGCCAGCTCACGATTGGCACAGTCTAGCACAGATACGCAGTATTTT
- | TRBJ2-3 | TRBV27 | many | CASSPLKGEDTQYF | TGTGCCAGCAGTCCTCTTAAGGGAGAAGATACGCAGTATTTT
- | TRBJ2-3 | TRBV7-9 | many | CASSPRDTQYF | TGTGCCAGCAGCCCTAGGGATACGCAGTATTTT
TRBD1 | TRBJ2-1 | TRBV29-1 | many | CSVEPRGRGEQFF | TGCAGCGTTGAGCCCAGGGGGCGAGGTGAGCAGTTCTTC
- | TRBJ1-4 | TRBV6-5 | - | CASSYGTLGEKLFF | TGTGCCAGCAGTTACGGAACCCTCGGAGAAAAACTGTTTTTT
- | TRBJ2-3 | TRBV29-1 | few | CSVPGGTDTQYF | TGCAGCGTACCAGGTGGCACAGATACGCAGTATTTT
- | TRBJ1-5 | TRBV27 | many | CASSYQGSNQPQHF | TGTGCCAGCAGTTACCAGGGTAGCAATCAGCCCCAGCATTTT
- | TRBJ1-5 | TRBV19 | many | CASSIPGNQPQHF | TGTGCCAGTAGTATCCCCGGGAATCAGCCCCAGCATTTT
- | TRBJ1-5 | TRBV19 | many | CASQEGWQPQHF | TGTGCCAGTCAGGAGGGCTGGCAGCCCCAGCATTTT
TRBD2 | TRBJ2-5 | TRBV9 | many | CASSLQSGLSETQYF | TGTGCCAGCAGCCTACAATCGGGACTATCAGAGACCCAGTACTTC
- | TRBJ2-7 | TRBV29-1 | many | CSVRANSYEQYF | TGCAGCGTTCGGGCCAACTCCTACGAGCAGTACTTC
TRBD2 | TRBJ2-3 | TRBV20-1 | - | CSARDPGLAGAPDTQYF | TGCAGTGCTAGAGATCCCGGACTAGCGGGAGCTCCAGATACGCAGTATTTT
- | TRBJ1-1 | TRBV15 | many | CATNRDLSNTEAFF | TGTGCCACCAACAGAGATTTATCTAACACTGAAGCTTTCTTT
- | TRBJ2-5 | TRBV7-7 | many | CASSPPGVETQYF | TGTGCTAGCAGCCCCCCGGGGGTGGAGACCCAGTACTTC
- | TRBJ2-7 | TRBV20-1 | many | CSARVRGGTYEQYF | TGCAGTGCTAGAGTTCGGGGCGGGACCTACGAGCAGTACTTC
- | TRBJ1-1 | TRBV29-1 | - | CSVERVTEAFF | TGCAGCGTTGAAAGGGTAACTGAAGCTTTCTTT